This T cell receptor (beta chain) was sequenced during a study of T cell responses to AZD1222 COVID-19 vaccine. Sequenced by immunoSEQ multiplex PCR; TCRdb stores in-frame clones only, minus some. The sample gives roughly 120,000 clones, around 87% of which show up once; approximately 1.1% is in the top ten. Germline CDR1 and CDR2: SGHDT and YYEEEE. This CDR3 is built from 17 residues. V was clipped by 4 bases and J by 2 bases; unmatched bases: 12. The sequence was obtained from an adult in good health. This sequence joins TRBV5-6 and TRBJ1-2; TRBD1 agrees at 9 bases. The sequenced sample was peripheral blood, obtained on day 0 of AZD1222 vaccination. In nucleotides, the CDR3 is TGTGCCAGCAGCCAGATCATTCTGGGACAGGGAAACTATGGCTACACCTTC. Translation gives CASSQIILGQGNYGYTF. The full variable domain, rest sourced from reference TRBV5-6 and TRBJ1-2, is DAGVTQSPTHLIKTRGQQVTLRCSPKSGHDTVSWYQQALGQGPQFIFQYYEEEERQRGNFPDRFSGHQFPNYSSELNVNALLLGDSALYLCASSQIILGQGNYGYTFGSGTRLTVV.